The entry that follows covers one T cell receptor beta chain sequence. This sample is drawn from a study of T cell responses to AZD1222 COVID-19 vaccine. Germline V gene sequence: CDR1 SNHLY, CDR2 FYNNEI. This CDR3 comprises 14 residues. Trimming removed 6 bases at V and 4 bases at J, with 10 bases between. Libraries were prepared by immunoSEQ multiplex PCR; TCRdb keeps only in-frame clonotypes and omits some of them. Of about 88,000 clones listed, 85% to 90% are singletons. V gene TRBV2 combines with J gene TRBJ1-6; D call uncertain. This clonotype was obtained from an adult in good health. Sequenced material: peripheral blood, taken on day 0 of AZD1222 vaccination. The CDR3 region is CASSIESYNSPLHF. The CDR3 region has the DNA TGTGCCAGCAGCATCGAATCTTATAATTCACCCCTCCACTTT.